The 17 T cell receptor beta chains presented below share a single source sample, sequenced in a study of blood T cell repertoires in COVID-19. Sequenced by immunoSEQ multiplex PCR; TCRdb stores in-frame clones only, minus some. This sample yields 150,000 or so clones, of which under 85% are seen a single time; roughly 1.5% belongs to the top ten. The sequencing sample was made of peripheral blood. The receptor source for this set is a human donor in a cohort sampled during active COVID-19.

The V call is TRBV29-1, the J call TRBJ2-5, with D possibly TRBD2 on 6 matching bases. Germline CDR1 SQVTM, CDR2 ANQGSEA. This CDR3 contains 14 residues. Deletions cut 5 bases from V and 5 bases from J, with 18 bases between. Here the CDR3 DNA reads TGCAGCGTTTGGACGGGGCCGGGAGATGAGACCCAGTACTTC. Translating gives CSVWTGPGDETQYF.

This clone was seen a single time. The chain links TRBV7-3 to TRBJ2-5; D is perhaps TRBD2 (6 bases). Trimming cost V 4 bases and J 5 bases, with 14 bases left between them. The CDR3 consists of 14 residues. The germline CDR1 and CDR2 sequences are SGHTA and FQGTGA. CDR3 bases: TGTGCCAGCAGCTGGACGGGAGAGAGGGAGACCCAGTACTTC. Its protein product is CASSWTGERETQYF.

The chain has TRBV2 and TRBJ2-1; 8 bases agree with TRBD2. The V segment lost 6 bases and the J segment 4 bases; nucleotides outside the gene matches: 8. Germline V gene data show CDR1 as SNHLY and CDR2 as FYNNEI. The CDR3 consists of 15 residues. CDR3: CASSLGLAAYNEQFF. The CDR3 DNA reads TGTGCCAGCAGCCTCGGACTAGCTGCTTACAATGAGCAGTTCTTC.

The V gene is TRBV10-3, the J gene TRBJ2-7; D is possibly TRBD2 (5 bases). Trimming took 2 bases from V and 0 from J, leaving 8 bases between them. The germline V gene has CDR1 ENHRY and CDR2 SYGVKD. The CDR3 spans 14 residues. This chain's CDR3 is CAISEERTSYEQYF. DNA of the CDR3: TGTGCCATCAGTGAGGAGCGGACCTCCTACGAGCAGTACTTC.

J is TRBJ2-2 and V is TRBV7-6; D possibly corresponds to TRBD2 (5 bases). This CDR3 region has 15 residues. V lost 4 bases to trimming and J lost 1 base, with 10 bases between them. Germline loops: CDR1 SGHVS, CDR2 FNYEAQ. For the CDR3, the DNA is TGTGCCAGCAGCTCCGGACTGCTGAACACCGGGGAGCTGTTTTTT. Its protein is CASSSGLLNTGELFF.

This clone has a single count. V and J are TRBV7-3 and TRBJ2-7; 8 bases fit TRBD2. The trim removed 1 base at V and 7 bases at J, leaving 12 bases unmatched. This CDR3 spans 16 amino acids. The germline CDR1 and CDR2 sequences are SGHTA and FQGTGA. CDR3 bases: TGTGCCAGCAGCTTAATCGGGGGGGAACCTCTAAGGGAGCAGTACTTC. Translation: CASSLIGGEPLREQYF.

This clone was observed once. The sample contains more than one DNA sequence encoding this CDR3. The CDR3 coding sequence is TGCGCCAGCAGCCTGGGACTTAATGAAAAACTGTTTTTT. Encoded protein: CASSLGLNEKLFF. The V and J genes are TRBV5-1 and TRBJ1-4, with a tentative D call TRBD1 (5 bases). Trimming stripped 4 bases from V and 4 bases from J, with 8 bases between. CDR1 is SGHRS and CDR2 is YFSETQ in the germline V gene. CDR3 length: 13 residues.

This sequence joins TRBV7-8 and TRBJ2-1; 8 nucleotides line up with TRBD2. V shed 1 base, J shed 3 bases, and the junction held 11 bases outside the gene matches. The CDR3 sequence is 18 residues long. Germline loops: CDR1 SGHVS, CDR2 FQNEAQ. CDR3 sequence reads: CASSLVRGSREGYNEQFF. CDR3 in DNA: TGTGCCAGCAGCTTAGTAAGGGGAAGCCGGGAGGGCTACAATGAGCAGTTCTTC. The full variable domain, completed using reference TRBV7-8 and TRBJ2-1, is GAGVSQSPRYKVAKRGQDVALRCDPISGHVSLFWYQQALGQGPEFLTYFQNEAQLDKSGLPSDRFFAERPEGSVSTLKIQRTQQEDSAVYLCASSLVRGSREGYNEQFFGPGTRLTVL.

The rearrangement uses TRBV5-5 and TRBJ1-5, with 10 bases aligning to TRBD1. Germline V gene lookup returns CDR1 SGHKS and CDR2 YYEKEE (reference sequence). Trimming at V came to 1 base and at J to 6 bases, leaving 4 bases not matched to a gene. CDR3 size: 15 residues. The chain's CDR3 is CASSLRQGASQPQHF. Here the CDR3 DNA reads TGTGCCAGCAGCTTGCGACAGGGGGCTAGTCAGCCCCAGCATTTT.

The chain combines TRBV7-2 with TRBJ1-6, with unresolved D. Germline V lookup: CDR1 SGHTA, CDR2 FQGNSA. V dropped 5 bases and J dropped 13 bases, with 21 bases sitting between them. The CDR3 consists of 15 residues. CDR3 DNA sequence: TGTGCCAGCAGCCCCGGGCAGCCGGGGAGAGGGCCCCTCCACTTT. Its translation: CASSPGQPGRGPLHF. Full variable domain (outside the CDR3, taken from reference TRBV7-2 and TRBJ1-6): GAGVSQSPSNKVTEKGKDVELRCDPISGHTALYWYRQSLGQGLEFLIYFQGNSAPDKSGLPSDRFSAERTGGSVSTLTIQRTQQEDSAVYLCASSPGQPGRGPLHFGNGTRLTVT.

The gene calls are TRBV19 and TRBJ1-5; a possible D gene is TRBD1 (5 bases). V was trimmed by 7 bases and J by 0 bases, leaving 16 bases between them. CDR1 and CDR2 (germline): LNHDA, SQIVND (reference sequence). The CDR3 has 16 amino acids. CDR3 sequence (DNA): TGTGCCAGTAACCCAGTGGGGGGAGGTAGCAATCAGCCCCAGCATTTT. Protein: CASNPVGGGSNQPQHF.

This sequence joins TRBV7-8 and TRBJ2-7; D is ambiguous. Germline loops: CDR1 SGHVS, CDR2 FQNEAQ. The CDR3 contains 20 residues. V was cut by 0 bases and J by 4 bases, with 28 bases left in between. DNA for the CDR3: TGTGCCAGCAGCTTAGCGATCCTTGAGCGAACACGGCCGGTAAAATACGAGCAGTACTTC. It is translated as CASSLAILERTRPVKYEQYF.

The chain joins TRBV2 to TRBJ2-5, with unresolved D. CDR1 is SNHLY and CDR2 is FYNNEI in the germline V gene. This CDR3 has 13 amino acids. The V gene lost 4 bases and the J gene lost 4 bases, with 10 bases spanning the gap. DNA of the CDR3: TGTGCCAGCAGTGTAATAGTGCGAGAGACCCAGTACTTC. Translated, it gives CASSVIVRETQYF.

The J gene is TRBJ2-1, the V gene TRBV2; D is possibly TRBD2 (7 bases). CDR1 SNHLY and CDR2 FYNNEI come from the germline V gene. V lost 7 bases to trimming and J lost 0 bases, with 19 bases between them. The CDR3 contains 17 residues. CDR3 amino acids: CASISFTGGLSYNEQFF. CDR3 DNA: TGTGCCAGCATATCCTTCACCGGGGGGCTCTCCTACAATGAGCAGTTCTTC.

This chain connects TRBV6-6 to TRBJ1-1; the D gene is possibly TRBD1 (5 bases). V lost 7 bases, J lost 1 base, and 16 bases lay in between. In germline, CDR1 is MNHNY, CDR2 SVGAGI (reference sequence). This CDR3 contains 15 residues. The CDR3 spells CASTSVDSPNTEAFF. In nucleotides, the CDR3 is TGTGCCAGCACCTCCGTCGACAGTCCGAACACTGAAGCTTTCTTT.

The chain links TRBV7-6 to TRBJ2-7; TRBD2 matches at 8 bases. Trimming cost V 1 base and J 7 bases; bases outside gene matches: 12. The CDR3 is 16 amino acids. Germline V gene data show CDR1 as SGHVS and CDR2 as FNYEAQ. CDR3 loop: CASSLEVASGWEEQYF. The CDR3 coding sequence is TGTGCCAGCAGCTTAGAAGTGGCTAGCGGGTGGGAGGAGCAGTACTTC.

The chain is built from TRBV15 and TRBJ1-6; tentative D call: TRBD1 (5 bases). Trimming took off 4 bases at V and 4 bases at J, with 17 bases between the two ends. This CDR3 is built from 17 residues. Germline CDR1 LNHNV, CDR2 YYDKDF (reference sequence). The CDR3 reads CATSTLGEGLYNSPLHF. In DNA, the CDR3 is TGTGCCACCAGCACTCTGGGGGAGGGGTTGTATAATTCACCCCTCCACTTT.